This T cell receptor (beta chain) was retrieved from a study of blood T cells in healthy people across ages. Study-wide context: Capture by template switching was about one barcoded beta molecule per two T cells.

This clonotype turned up a few times. Germline V gives CDR1 SEHNR, CDR2 FQNEAQ (reference sequence). After removal of 3 bases from V and 1 base from J, the junction contained 5 bases not matched to a gene. CDR3 size: 15 residues. A second roughly 6 to 12 cycle PCR used barcoded and J-beta primers. One entry per CDR3 protein results from TCRdb running MiXCR on the 5' RACE reads. The sample consists of about 1 million distinct CDR3 sequences, approximately 26% of them appearing once. These same data were also listed under a study on T cells of mothers and their children.

This receptor was taken from a girl aged 2-15 years in good health. The chain recombines TRBV7-9 with TRBJ1-1; TRBD1 matches 7 bases. Sequenced input: blood. The DNA for the CDR3 is TGTGCCAGCAGCTTCTTACAGGGGCCGAACACTGAAGCTTTCTTT. The encoded protein is CASSFLQGPNTEAFF.